The 26 T cell receptor beta chains presented below share a single source sample, sequenced in a study of OX40 agonist ivuxolimab in advanced cancers. Profiling relied on immunoSEQ multiplex PCR, and the TCRdb table lists in-frame clones only, not all of them. This sample yields approximately 74,000 clones, of which about 93% are seen a single time; 0.32% belongs to the top ten. This specimen consisted of CD4+ or CD8+ T cells sorted from blood, obtained in a trial of the OX40 agonist ivuxolimab. The receptors were sampled from an adult with an advanced solid tumor such as melanoma, head and neck, liver or kidney cancer.

The V and J genes are TRBV4-2 and TRBJ2-1; the match to TRBD2 covers 7 bases. After removal of 0 bases from V and 7 bases from J, the junction contained 9 bases not matched to a gene. This CDR3 contains 16 residues. Germline V CDR1 and CDR2: LGHNA, YNFKEQ. The CDR3 sequence is CASSQDAAGGSNEQFF. The CDR3 nucleotides are TGTGCCAGCAGCCAAGATGCCGCGGGCGGGAGTAATGAGCAGTTCTTC.

The chain uses TRBV18 and TRBJ2-5, with unresolved D. Germline V gives CDR1 KGHSH, CDR2 LQKENI. This CDR3 region has 14 residues. Trimming shortened V by 1 base and J by 5 bases, and 11 bases separated the two germline ends. The CDR3 loop reads CASSPQQNRETQYF. CDR3 bases: TGTGCCAGCTCACCACAACAGAACCGGGAGACCCAGTACTTC.

The chain links TRBV5-1 to TRBJ2-1, with unresolved D. CDR1 SGHRS and CDR2 YFSETQ come from the germline V gene. The CDR3 covers 14 residues. Trimming cost V 0 bases and J 4 bases, with 8 bases left between them. The CDR3 DNA reads TGCGCCAGCAGCTTGGACCAGAATTACAATGAGCAGTTCTTC. Translating it yields CASSLDQNYNEQFF.

This clone was picked up one time. V and J are TRBV6-1 and TRBJ1-3; D uncertain. The CDR3 runs 12 residues. Germline values: CDR1 MNHNS, CDR2 SASEGT. V was shortened by 6 bases and J by 4 bases, with 7 bases between the two germline ends. As DNA, the CDR3 is TGTGCCAGCAGATCCGGGGGAAACACCATATATTTT. Amino acids: CASRSGGNTIYF.

This clone appeared a single time. J is TRBJ2-5 and V is TRBV19; 8 bases line up with TRBD2. The V and J ends lost 5 bases and 5 bases, in that order; junction bases with no gene match: 10. The CDR3 is 15 amino acids. The germline V gene encodes CDR1 LNHDA and CDR2 SQIVND (reference sequence). The chain's CDR3 is CASSPPGRAGETQYF. The CDR3 DNA sequence: TGTGCCAGTAGTCCCCCCGGGAGGGCCGGGGAGACCCAGTACTTC.

V is TRBV7-8 and J is TRBJ1-6; possible D gene TRBD1, 6 bases. The CDR3 is 15 residues long. V lost 1 base, J lost 8 bases, and 12 bases lay in between. Per germline, CDR1 SGHVS and CDR2 FQNEAQ. Written as DNA, the CDR3 is TGTGCCAGCAGCTTAGTTGGGACAACCGATTCACCCCTCCACTTT. Residues: CASSLVGTTDSPLHF.

V usage is TRBV11-2 and J usage is TRBJ2-5, with 8 bases fitting TRBD1. This CDR3 has 16 residues. The trim removed 1 base at V and 4 bases at J, leaving 8 bases unmatched. The germline V gene has CDR1 SGHAT and CDR2 FQNNGV. The CDR3 reads CASSLGTGILGETQYF. DNA of the CDR3: TGTGCCAGCAGCTTAGGGACAGGGATATTGGGAGAGACCCAGTACTTC. The whole variable domain, remainder taken from reference TRBV11-2 and TRBJ2-5, is EAGVAQSPRYKIIEKRQSVAFWCNPISGHATLYWYQQILGQGPKLLIQFQNNGVVDDSQLPKDRFSAERLKGVDSTLKIQPAKLEDSAVYLCASSLGTGILGETQYFGPGTRLLVL.

The J gene is TRBJ2-7, the V gene TRBV5-1; possible D gene TRBD2, 7 bases. Germline V gives CDR1 SGHRS, CDR2 YFSETQ. V gave up 3 bases and J gave up 5 bases, with 18 bases separating them. This CDR3 is built from 15 residues. For the CDR3, the DNA is TGCGCCAGCAGCTGGGGGGGCCTGACGAGGAACGAGCAGTACTTC. Amino acids: CASSWGGLTRNEQYF.

The chain recombines TRBV11-3 with TRBJ1-2, with no clear D. The germline V gene encodes CDR1 SGHNT and CDR2 YENEEA. Trimming cost V 2 bases and J 5 bases, with 6 bases left between them. There are 12 residues in the CDR3. This CDR3 is CASSLPEYGYTF. CDR3 bases: TGTGCCAGCAGCTTACCTGAGTATGGCTACACCTTC.

The chain is built from TRBV5-4 and TRBJ2-6, with 14 bases lining up with TRBD2. Germline loops: CDR1 SGHNT, CDR2 YYREEE (reference sequence). This CDR3 has 20 residues. Trimming took 3 bases from V and 4 from J; bases not matched to a gene: 12. CDR3 nucleotides: TGTGCCAGCAGCTCGGGACTAGCGGGAGTCACCTCCATCGGGGCCAACGTCCTGACTTTC. It specifies CASSSGLAGVTSIGANVLTF.

This clone has just one count. The chain couples TRBV6-6 to TRBJ2-7; a weak D match, TRBD2 (5 bases). V was shortened by 2 bases and J by 7 bases, with 15 bases between the two germline ends. The length of the CDR3 is 14 residues. CDR1 and CDR2 (germline): MNHNY, SVGAGI (reference sequence). The CDR3 sequence: CASSYVGEAGEQYF. Written as DNA, the CDR3 is TGTGCCAGCAGTTACGTGGGAGAGGCGGGTGAGCAGTACTTC.

In its sample, this clone was seen once. The chain is built from TRBV18 and TRBJ2-1; D not resolved. CDR3 length equals 13 residues. The germline V and J ends were trimmed by 2 bases and 4 bases, with 6 bases remaining between them. Germline lookup yields CDR1 KGHSH and CDR2 LQKENI. CDR3 coding DNA: TGTGCCAGCTCACCAAGTTTATACAATGAGCAGTTCTTC. Translation gives CASSPSLYNEQFF.

The chain carries TRBV30 and TRBJ1-2; 11 bases fit TRBD1. The CDR3 has 11 amino acids. The germline gives CDR1 GTSNPN, CDR2 SVGIG (reference sequence). CDR3 nucleotide sequence: TGTGCTGGACAGGGGGCTCTACGCTACACCTTC. Amino acid sequence: CAGQGALRYTF.

This chain links TRBV6-5 with TRBJ2-5; no firm D call. Germline lookup yields CDR1 MNHEY and CDR2 SVGAGI. The CDR3 is 12 amino acids. V was trimmed by 5 bases and J by 1 base, leaving 5 bases between them. CDR3 in amino acids: CASSPGQETQYF. DNA for the CDR3: TGTGCCAGCAGTCCAGGCCAAGAGACCCAGTACTTC.

V usage is TRBV4-3 and J usage is TRBJ2-1; TRBD2 agrees at 9 bases. The CDR3 is 14 residues long. V lost 4 bases, J lost 7 bases, and 5 bases stayed unmatched. Germline loops: CDR1 LGHNA, CDR2 YSLEER. The CDR3 DNA is TGCGCCAGCAGCCTCGGGAGCGGGAGGAATGAGCAGTTCTTC. Protein: CASSLGSGRNEQFF.

The genes are TRBV6-4 and TRBJ1-5; D is uncertain. CDR3 length: 14 amino acids. V shed 7 bases and J shed 2 bases, with 12 bases lying between them. The germline CDR1 and CDR2 sequences are MRHNA and SNTAGT. In nucleotides, the CDR3 is TGTGCCAGCACGGTGGGTTTCGGCAATCAGCCCCAGCATTTT. This gives the protein CASTVGFGNQPQHF.

The chain couples TRBV7-2 to TRBJ2-1; 8 nucleotides line up with TRBD1. This CDR3 has 16 residues. Germline CDR1 is SGHTA and CDR2 is FQGNSA. Trimming removed 1 base from V and 4 bases from J; junction bases left unmatched: 6. The CDR3 sequence: CASSLGGTGLYNEQFF. In DNA, the CDR3 is TGTGCCAGCAGCTTAGGGGGGACAGGCTTATACAATGAGCAGTTCTTC.

The rearrangement uses TRBV18 and TRBJ1-2; D is perhaps TRBD1 (5 bases). Trimming removed 3 bases from V and 1 base from J, with 12 bases in between. The CDR3 has 15 residues. Germline loops: CDR1 KGHSH, CDR2 LQKENI. DNA of the CDR3: TGTGCCAGCTCACCCGCAGGGACCAATAACTATGGCTACACCTTC. Its protein is CASSPAGTNNYGYTF.

The chain employs TRBV7-8 and TRBJ2-3; TRBD2 is a possible D gene (5 bases). The CDR3 has 14 residues. CDR1 is SGHVS and CDR2 is FQNEAQ in the germline V gene. Trimming removed 5 bases at V and 4 bases at J, with 13 bases between. Here the CDR3 DNA reads TGTGCCAGCAGCCTAGGAACTAGGGCAGATACGCAGTATTTT. Translating it yields CASSLGTRADTQYF.

The chain employs TRBV5-1 and TRBJ2-5; tentative D call: TRBD1 (6 bases). CDR3 length equals 14 residues. Germline lookup yields CDR1 SGHRS and CDR2 YFSETQ. V was trimmed by 4 bases and J by 2 bases, leaving 12 bases between them. CDR3 bases: TGCGCCAGCAGCAGGATGACAGGTCAAGAGACCCAGTACTTC. Its protein product is CASSRMTGQETQYF.

The chain is built from TRBV19 and TRBJ2-1; possibly TRBD1 for D (6 bases). CDR1 and CDR2 (germline): LNHDA, SQIVND (reference sequence). Between the trimmed V and J ends, which lost 5 bases and 6 bases, there was a span of 20 bases. The CDR3 is 16 amino acids. CDR3 sequence reads: CASSSVGGPWVNEQFF. The CDR3 bases are TGTGCCAGTAGTTCAGTAGGGGGACCTTGGGTCAATGAGCAGTTCTTC.

The CDR3 region is CASSPGGADSGNTIYF. CDR3 coding DNA: TGTGCCAGCAGCCCAGGCGGGGCCGACTCTGGAAACACCATATATTTT. The chain couples TRBV9 to TRBJ1-3, with D tentatively TRBD1 (5 bases). V was clipped by 4 bases and J by 0 bases, with 14 bases between them. The CDR3 extends over 16 amino acids. The germline V gene encodes CDR1 SGDLS and CDR2 YYNGEE. The entire variable domain, with the rest obtained from reference TRBV9 and TRBJ1-3, is as follows: DSGVTQTPKHLITATGQRVTLRCSPRSGDLSVYWYQQSLDQGLQFLIQYYNGEERAKGNILERFSAQQFPDLHSELNLSSLELGDSALYFCASSPGGADSGNTIYFGEGSWLTVV.

The rearrangement links TRBV9 to TRBJ2-2; TRBD2 aligns across 10 bases. Germline V gene lookup returns CDR1 SGDLS and CDR2 YYNGEE. This CDR3 is built from 16 residues. Trimming removed 0 bases from V and 6 bases from J; junction bases left unmatched: 5. Here the CDR3 DNA reads TGTGCCAGCAGCGTAGCACCTAGCGGGGGTGCCGGGGAGCTGTTTTTT. It is translated as CASSVAPSGGAGELFF.

The V gene is TRBV7-6, the J gene TRBJ1-2; D is unresolved. Looked up from germline, CDR1 is SGHVS and CDR2 is FNYEAQ. CDR3 length equals 11 residues. V was clipped by 3 bases and J by 3 bases, with 2 bases between them. CDR3 bases: TGTGCCAGCAGCTTTTACTATGGCTACACCTTC. Its protein product is CASSFYYGYTF.

The chain is built from TRBV5-1 and TRBJ1-1; D possibly corresponds to TRBD1 (6 bases). This CDR3 spans 15 amino acids. V lost 4 bases and J 4 bases, leaving 17 bases between the germline ends. Per germline, CDR1 SGHRS and CDR2 YFSETQ. The CDR3 nucleotides read TGCGCCAGCAGCCTATCAACAGGGTTAGGCACTGAAGCTTTCTTT. Its translation is CASSLSTGLGTEAFF.

V is TRBV27 and J is TRBJ1-4; 9 bases fit TRBD1. The CDR3 spans 12 residues. Germline CDR1 and CDR2: MNHEY and SMNVEV (reference sequence). V shed 8 bases, J shed 11 bases, and the junction held 6 bases outside the gene matches. The DNA of the CDR3 is TGTGCCAGCGGCGACAGGGGGGATAAACTGTTTTTT. It specifies CASGDRGDKLFF.